Described below is a single T cell receptor (beta chain) sequence and its context. This entry belongs to a study of cytomegalovirus exposure and HLA in healthy donors. The protocol was immunoSEQ multiplex PCR, while the TCRdb copy is restricted to in-frame clones and leaves out a portion. The repertoire includes 130,000 or so clones, approximately 90% of them detected once, and approximately 2.1% sits in the top ten. This CDR3 contains 17 residues. J was trimmed by 0 bases and V by 3 bases; bases with no gene match: 10. Per germline, CDR1 GTSNPN and CDR2 SVGIG (reference sequence). Material for sequencing was PBMCs. The chain is built from TRBV30 and TRBJ1-5; 8 positions agree with TRBD1. The sequence derives from a woman between 18 and 29 years old in good health and CMV-seronegative. The CDR3, as DNA: TGTGCCTGGAGACCCTCCGGGACAGGAGCTAGCAATCAGCCCCAGCATTTT. It specifies CAWRPSGTGASNQPQHF. The full variable domain, rest sourced from reference TRBV30 and TRBJ1-5, is SQTIHQWPATLVQPVGSPLSLECTVEGTSNPNLYWYRQAAGRGLQLLFYSVGIGQISSEVPQNLSASRPQDRQFILSSKKLLLSDSGFYLCAWRPSGTGASNQPQHFGDGTRLSIL.